The 2 T cell receptor beta chains listed next were all sequenced from one sample in a study of blood T cell repertoires in COVID-19. Generated by immunoSEQ multiplex PCR, the TCRdb table keeps only in-frame clones and is missing some. Of some 300,000 clones listed, roughly 90% are singletons. Material for sequencing was PBMCs or T cells enriched from blood (not recorded which). These receptors all stem from a woman aged 30 to 39 who had recovered from COVID-19.

Written as DNA, the CDR3 is TGTGCCACAAGAAGCCGCCTTTCGGGGGGGGCCTACAATGAGCAGTTCTTC. This codes for CATRSRLSGGAYNEQFF. This chain links TRBV19 with TRBJ2-1; 8 bases line up with TRBD2. This CDR3 comprises 17 residues. The J segment lost 2 bases and the V segment lost 10 bases, leaving 16 bases of the junction unmatched. CDR1 is LNHDA and CDR2 is SQIVND in the germline V gene (reference sequence).

V gene TRBV4-1 combines with J gene TRBJ1-2; tentatively, D is TRBD1 (6 bases). The CDR3 is 15 amino acids. The V and J ends lost 4 bases and 5 bases respectively, with 17 bases between them. Germline V CDR1 and CDR2: MGHRA, YSYEKL. CDR3 protein: CASSPIGGRKYGYTF. DNA of the CDR3: TGCGCCAGCAGCCCGATCGGGGGGCGCAAGTATGGCTACACCTTC.